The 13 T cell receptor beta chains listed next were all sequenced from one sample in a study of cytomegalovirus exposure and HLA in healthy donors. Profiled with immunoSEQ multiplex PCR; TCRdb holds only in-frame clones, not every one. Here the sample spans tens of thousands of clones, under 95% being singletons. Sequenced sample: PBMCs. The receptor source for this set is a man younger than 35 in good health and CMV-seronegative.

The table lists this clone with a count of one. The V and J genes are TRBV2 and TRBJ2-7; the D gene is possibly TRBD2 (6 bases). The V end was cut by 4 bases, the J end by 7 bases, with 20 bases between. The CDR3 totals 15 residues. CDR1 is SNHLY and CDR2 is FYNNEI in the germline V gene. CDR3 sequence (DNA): TGTGCCAGCAGTGGACTAGGCGACTCGGTGGGGGAGCAGTACTTC. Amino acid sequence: CASSGLGDSVGEQYF.

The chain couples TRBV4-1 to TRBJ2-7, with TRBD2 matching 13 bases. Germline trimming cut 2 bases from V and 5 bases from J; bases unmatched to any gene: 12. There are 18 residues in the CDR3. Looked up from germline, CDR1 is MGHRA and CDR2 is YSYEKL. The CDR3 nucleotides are TGCGCCAGCAGCCAATTCAATCTCGGGACTAGCGGGACTAACGAGCAGTACTTC. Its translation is CASSQFNLGTSGTNEQYF.

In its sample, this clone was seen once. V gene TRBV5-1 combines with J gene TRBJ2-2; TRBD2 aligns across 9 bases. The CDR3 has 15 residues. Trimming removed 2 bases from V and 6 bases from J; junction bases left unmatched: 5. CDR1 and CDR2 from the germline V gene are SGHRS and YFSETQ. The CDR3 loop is CASSFIAGEAGELFF. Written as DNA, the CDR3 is TGCGCCAGCAGCTTTATAGCGGGAGAGGCCGGGGAGCTGTTTTTT.

CDR3 sequence (DNA): TGCAGCGTTGGGGAGGGGACTCTGCAGTTCTTC. It translates to CSVGEGTLQFF. This chain uses TRBV29-1 with TRBJ2-1, with TRBD2 matching 7 bases. The ends lost 4 bases at V and 12 bases at J; junction bases unmatched: 6. The CDR3 spans 11 residues. The V gene's germline CDR1 is SQVTM and CDR2 ANQGSEA.

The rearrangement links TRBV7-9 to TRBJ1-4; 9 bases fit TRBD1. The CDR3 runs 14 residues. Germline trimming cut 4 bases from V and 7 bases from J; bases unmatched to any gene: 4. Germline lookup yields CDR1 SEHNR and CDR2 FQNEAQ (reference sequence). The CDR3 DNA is TGTGCCAGCAGCTCGGGACAGGGAGGTGAAAAACTGTTTTTT. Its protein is CASSSGQGGEKLFF.

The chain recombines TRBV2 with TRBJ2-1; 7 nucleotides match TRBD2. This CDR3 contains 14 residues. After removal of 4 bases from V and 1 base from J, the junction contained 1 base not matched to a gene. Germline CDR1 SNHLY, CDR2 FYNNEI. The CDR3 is CASSGTRSYNEQFF. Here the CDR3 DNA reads TGTGCCAGCAGTGGGACTAGGTCCTACAATGAGCAGTTCTTC.

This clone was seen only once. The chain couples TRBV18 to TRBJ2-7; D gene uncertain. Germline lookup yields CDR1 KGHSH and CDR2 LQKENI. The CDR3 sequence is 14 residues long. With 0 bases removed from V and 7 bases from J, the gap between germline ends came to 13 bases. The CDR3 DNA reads TGTGCCAGCTCACCACCGTCGACAACTGGGGAGCAGTACTTC. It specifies CASSPPSTTGEQYF. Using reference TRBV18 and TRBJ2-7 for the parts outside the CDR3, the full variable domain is NAGVMQNPRHLVRRRGQEARLRCSPMKGHSHVYWYRQLPEEGLKFMVYLQKENIIDESGMPKERFSAEFPKEGPSILRIQQVVRGDSAAYFCASSPPSTTGEQYFGPGTRLTVT.

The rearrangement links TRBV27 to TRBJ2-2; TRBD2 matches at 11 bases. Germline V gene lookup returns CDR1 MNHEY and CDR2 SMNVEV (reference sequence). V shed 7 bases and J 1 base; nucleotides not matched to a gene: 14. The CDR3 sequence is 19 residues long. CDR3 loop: CASTLRWLAGGLNTGELFF. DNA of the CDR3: TGTGCCAGCACCCTTCGGTGGCTAGCGGGAGGACTGAACACCGGGGAGCTGTTTTTT.

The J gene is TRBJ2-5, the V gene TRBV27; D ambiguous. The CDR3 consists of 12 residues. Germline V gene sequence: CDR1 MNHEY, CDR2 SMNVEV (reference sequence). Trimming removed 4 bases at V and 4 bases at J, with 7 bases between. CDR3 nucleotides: TGTGCCAGCAGTTCCACGGGAGAGACCCAGTACTTC. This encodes CASSSTGETQYF.

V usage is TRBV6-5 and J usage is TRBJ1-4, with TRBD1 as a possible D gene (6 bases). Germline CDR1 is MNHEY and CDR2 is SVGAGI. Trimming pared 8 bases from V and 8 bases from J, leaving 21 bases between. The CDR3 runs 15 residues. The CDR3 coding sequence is TGTGCCAGCCGCCCGGGGGCAGGGGAGGGGGAAAAACTGTTTTTT. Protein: CASRPGAGEGEKLFF.

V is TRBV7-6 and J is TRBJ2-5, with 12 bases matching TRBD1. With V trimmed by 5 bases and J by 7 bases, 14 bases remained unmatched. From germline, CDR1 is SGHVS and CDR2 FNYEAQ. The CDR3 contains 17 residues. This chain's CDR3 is CASSSRDRGRAGGTQYF. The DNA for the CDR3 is TGTGCCAGCAGCAGCCGGGACAGGGGGCGCGCAGGGGGGACCCAGTACTTC. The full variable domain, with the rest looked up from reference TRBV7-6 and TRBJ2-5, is GAGVSQSPRYKVTKRGQDVALRCDPISGHVSLYWYRQALGQGPEFLTYFNYEAQQDKSGLPNDRFSAERPEGSISTLTIQRTEQRDSAMYRCASSSRDRGRAGGTQYFGPGTRLLVL.

The CDR3 nucleotides are TGCGCCAGCAGCAAAGCGGGAAACCAAGAGACCCAGTACTTC. It is translated as CASSKAGNQETQYF. This chain connects TRBV5-1 to TRBJ2-5; 7 bases agree with TRBD2. The CDR3 contains 14 residues. Germline-derived CDR1 and CDR2 are SGHRS and YFSETQ. With V trimmed by 4 bases and J by 0 bases, 3 bases remained unmatched.

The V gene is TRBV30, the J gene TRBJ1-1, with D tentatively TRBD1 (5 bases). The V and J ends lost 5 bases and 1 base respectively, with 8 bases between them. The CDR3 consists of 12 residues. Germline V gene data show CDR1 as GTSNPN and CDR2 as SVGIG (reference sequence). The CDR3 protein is CAWEQENTEAFF. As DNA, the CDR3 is TGTGCCTGGGAACAGGAGAACACTGAAGCTTTCTTT.